Listed below are T cell receptor beta chains from one sample, sequenced in a study of long-term antiretroviral therapy in people with HIV. Repertoires were generated with immunoSEQ multiplex PCR, while TCRdb's copy carries only in-frame clones and drops some. The sample contains 25,000 to 30,000 clones, 95% of which appear only once. Here the sequenced sample was unsorted PBMCs, taken 5.3 years after starting antiretroviral therapy. All receptors come from a man younger than 40 with HIV. Both conserved end residues are part of each CDR3. D genes are given only for firm matches. Not all rows give a size; the values are once, few, many and, for expanded clones, a class.

. TRBJ2-7 TRBV19 . TGTGCCAGTAGTATTACAGAATCCTACGAGCAGTACTTC CASSITESYEQYF
. TRBJ1-5 TRBV27 . TGTGCCAGCAGTTTGACGGGCTTTGGGCTTACGCCCCAGCATTTT CASSLTGFGLTPQHF
. TRBJ1-3 TRBV4-2 . TGTGCCAGCAGTAATAGGCGGGGGTCTGGAAACACCATATATTTT CASSNRRGSGNTIYF
TRBD2 TRBJ2-1 TRBV6-4 . TGTGCCAGCAGTGACTCGACTAGCGGGAGCAATGAGCAGTTCTTC CASSDSTSGSNEQFF
. TRBJ2-7 TRBV13 once TGTGCCAGCAGCGAGAGAGAGGGGGACTGGACTAATAGTTACGAGCAGTACTTC CASSEREGDWTNSYEQYF
TRBD1 TRBJ2-5 TRBV30 . TGTGCCTGGAGGGACCAGGGGGCGGAGACCCAGTACTTC CAWRDQGAETQYF
TRBD2 TRBJ2-3 TRBV6-4 . TGTGCCAGCAGTGACGGACTAGCGGGGGGGCCGAGAGATACGCAGTATTTT CASSDGLAGGPRDTQYF
. TRBJ1-1 TRBV28 . TGTGCCAGCAGTTTATATCTGCGGTTCGGTGATTTGAACACTGAAGCTTTCTTT CASSLYLRFGDLNTEAFF
. TRBJ2-1 TRBV27 . TGTGCCAGCAGTTTATCGGCCGACAATGAGCAGTTCTTC CASSLSADNEQFF
. TRBJ1-5 TRBV7-9 . TGTGCCAGCAGCTCTTGGACAGATCAGCCCCAGCATTTT CASSSWTDQPQHF
. TRBJ1-2 TRBV7-9 . TGTGCCAGCAGCTCGCTCTTCCCCGTCTATGGCTACACCTTC CASSSLFPVYGYTF
TRBD1 TRBJ1-2 TRBV2 . TGTGCCAGCAGCCTCGACAGGGGTAGCGGCTACACCTTC CASSLDRGSGYTF
TRBD2 TRBJ2-3 TRBV7-2 . TGTGCCAGCAGCTTCTTGAGGCGGCTAGCGGGAGACTCAAATACGCAGTATTTT CASSFLRRLAGDSNTQYF
. TRBJ2-1 TRBV6-1 . TGTGCCAGCAGTGAAGCGGCCCACAATGAGCAGTTCTTC CASSEAAHNEQFF
. TRBJ2-1 TRBV15 . TGTGCCACCACCCGGAGGGCCGGCTCCTACAATGAGCAGTTCTTC CATTRRAGSYNEQFF
TRBD2 TRBJ2-3 TRBV2 . TGTGCCAGCAGTGTTAGCGGGAGCGTATCAGATACGCAGTATTTT CASSVSGSVSDTQYF
TRBD2 TRBJ2-7 TRBV5-4 . TGTGCCAGCACTCCCGGGACTAGCGGGCCCTACGAGCAGTACTTC CASTPGTSGPYEQYF
. TRBJ2-7 TRBV28 . TGTGCCAGCAGCCCAATTCCCCCCTACGAGCAGTACTTC CASSPIPPYEQYF
. TRBJ1-5 TRBV7-3 . TGTGCCAGCAGCTATATACGGCAAGGGACCACCGGGGATCAGCCCCAGCATTTT CASSYIRQGTTGDQPQHF
TRBD2 TRBJ2-7 TRBV7-6 few TGTGCCAGCAGCCCCCAAGGGACTAGCGGTTCCTACGAGCAGTACTTC CASSPQGTSGSYEQYF
. TRBJ2-2 TRBV4-3 . TGCGCCAGCAGCCAAGATCCCCCCCCCACGAACACCGGGGAGCTGTTTTTT CASSQDPPPTNTGELFF
. TRBJ1-4 TRBV14 . TGTGCCAGCAGCCACCTCACCGGGAAGGATAATGAAAAACTGTTTTTT CASSHLTGKDNEKLFF
TRBD1 TRBJ1-1 TRBV20-1 . TGCAGTGCTAGTGACAGGGCCCGGGCTTTCTTT CSASDRARAFF
TRBD1 TRBJ2-2 TRBV5-1 . TGCGCCAGCAGCTTGCCCCAGGGGGCGGGCGGGGAGCTGTTTTTT CASSLPQGAGGELFF
TRBD1 TRBJ2-1 TRBV4-1 . TGCGCCAGCAGCCGGGACAGTCTTTATGAGCAGTTCTTC CASSRDSLYEQFF
. TRBJ2-7 TRBV7-2 . TGTGCCAGCAGCTTAGGGACAAGACCATACGAGCAGTACTTC CASSLGTRPYEQYF
TRBD1 TRBJ2-2 TRBV28 . TGTGCCAGCAGTCTGGACAGGGGCCGGGAGCTGTTTTTT CASSLDRGRELFF
. TRBJ2-1 TRBV9 once TGTGCCAGCAGCGTCGCGGAATACAATGAGCAGTTCTTC CASSVAEYNEQFF
TRBD1 TRBJ2-1 TRBV27 . TGTGCCAGCAGTTTAGGACAGGGGCAGGGACTATTACCTTACAATGAGCAGTTCTTC CASSLGQGQGLLPYNEQFF
. TRBJ1-3 TRBV18 . TGTGCCAGCTCAGCCTCTGAAGTAAACTCTGGAAACACCATATATTTT CASSASEVNSGNTIYF
. TRBJ1-1 TRBV7-9 . TGTGCCAGCAGCCCCTCCGGGTACGCTGAAGCTTTCTTT CASSPSGYAEAFF
TRBD2 TRBJ2-3 TRBV6-4 . TGTGCCAGCGTAGCGGGGGGGAGCACAGATACGCAGTATTTT CASVAGGSTDTQYF
TRBD2 TRBJ2-1 TRBV27 . TGTGCCAGCAGTTTAGGGCAGGGACTAGCGGGAGTGTACAATGAGCAGTTCTTC CASSLGQGLAGVYNEQFF
. TRBJ2-7 TRBV4-1 . TGCGCCAGCAGCCAAGATCCAACGGCGCGTCCCTACGAGCAGTACTTC CASSQDPTARPYEQYF
TRBD2 TRBJ2-5 TRBV10-1 . TGCGCCAGCATTGGGACTAGCCAAGAGACCCAGTACTTC CASIGTSQETQYF
. TRBJ2-7 TRBV28 once TGTGCCAGCAGGAGGGGTGAGCAGTACTTC CASRRGEQYF
TRBD1 TRBJ2-7 TRBV6-6 . TGTGCCAGCAGAACCCCCGGGACAGGGGCCGAGCAGTACTTC CASRTPGTGAEQYF
. TRBJ1-1 TRBV7-9 . TGTGCCAGCAGCTTAGGAGGGGGAACTGAAGCTTTCTTT CASSLGGGTEAFF
. TRBJ2-7 TRBV7-9 . TGTGCCAGCAGCGCTGACATCTACGAGCAGTACTTC CASSADIYEQYF
TRBD2 TRBJ2-5 TRBV2 . TGTGCCAGCAACCCGACTAGCGTCACGGGTTGGGGCCAGTACTTC CASNPTSVTGWGQYF
. TRBJ2-5 TRBV6-6 once TGTGCCAGCGGGTTAGGTCGGGGAGAGACCCAGTACTTC CASGLGRGETQYF
. TRBJ2-7 TRBV18 . TGTGCCAGCTCACCAGCTGTCGGCTCCTACGAGCAGTACTTC CASSPAVGSYEQYF
. TRBJ1-1 TRBV19 . TGTGCCAGTAGTATAGCTGTGAACACTGAAGCTTTCTTT CASSIAVNTEAFF
. TRBJ2-7 TRBV7-9 . TGTGCCAGCAGCCCCGGGCCCCGCGCTTACGAGCAGTACTTC CASSPGPRAYEQYF
TRBD2 TRBJ2-2 TRBV18 . TGTGCCAGCTCACCGGTTAGCGGGAGCACCGGGGAGCTGTTTTTT CASSPVSGSTGELFF
. TRBJ2-7 TRBV4-2 . TGTGCCAGCAGCTTCGGACACCCCCTGGCCGAGCAGTACTTC CASSFGHPLAEQYF
. TRBJ2-7 TRBV7-9 . TGTGCCAGCAGCTTAGTATCCGGTGGCGAGCAGTACTTC CASSLVSGGEQYF
TRBD2 TRBJ2-3 TRBV7-8 . TGTGCCAGCAGCTTAGACGGGAGGCTAGGAGATACGCAGTATTTT CASSLDGRLGDTQYF
. TRBJ2-1 TRBV29-1 . TGCAGCGTTGTTAGGCAGGGGCATTCGAATGAGCAGTTCTTC CSVVRQGHSNEQFF
. TRBJ1-5 TRBV28 once TGTGCCAGGACGGGACGCAATCAGCCCCAGCATTTT CARTGRNQPQHF
. TRBJ1-6 TRBV7-2 . TGTGCCAGCAGCTCTTTCATGACACCCCTCCACTTT CASSSFMTPLHF
TRBD2 TRBJ2-3 TRBV7-7 few TGTGCTAGCAGCTTAGGCGGGGGGGTACTCACAGATACGCAGTATTTT CASSLGGGVLTDTQYF
. TRBJ2-3 TRBV30 . TGTGCCTGGAGTGTACTCAGCACAGATACGCAGTATTTT CAWSVLSTDTQYF
. TRBJ2-7 TRBV6-5 . TGTGCCAGCAGTTACTCGACACAGGGTCAGGCGTACTTC CASSYSTQGQAYF
TRBD2 TRBJ2-1 TRBV7-9 . TGTGCCAGCAGCCGACTAGCCCGTCGGACCGATGAGCAGTTCTTC CASSRLARRTDEQFF
. TRBJ2-7 TRBV4-2 . TGTGCCAGCAGCCAGGGGAACCCGGCCTACGAGCAGTACTTC CASSQGNPAYEQYF
. TRBJ1-5 TRBV10-2 . TGCGCCAGCAGTGATAGCAGCCCCGGTCAAAATCAGCCCCAGCATTTT CASSDSSPGQNQPQHF
TRBD1 TRBJ1-1 TRBV29-1 . TGCAGCGTTGAGGGGACAGACGACACTGAAGCTTTCTTT CSVEGTDDTEAFF
TRBD2 TRBJ2-2 TRBV10-1 . TGCGCCAGCAGTGATTGGTCTAGCGGGGGTGCCGGGGAGCTGTTTTTT CASSDWSSGGAGELFF
. TRBJ1-2 TRBV7-9 . TGTGCCAGCAGCAAGGACAGCGAAGGCTACACCTTC CASSKDSEGYTF